These 13 T cell receptor beta chains were all obtained from the same sample, sequenced in a study of T cell responses to AZD1222 COVID-19 vaccine. Assay: immunoSEQ multiplex PCR; the TCRdb copy retains only in-frame clones and omits some. This table has 120,000 to 150,000 clones, approximately 90% appearing once. Sample: peripheral blood, taken 28 days after the second AZD1222 dose. These receptors originate from an adult who received the AZD1222 COVID-19 vaccine.

The chain couples TRBV7-9 to TRBJ1-1; the D is unclear. CDR1 SEHNR and CDR2 FQNEAQ come from the germline V gene (reference sequence). This CDR3 is built from 15 residues. Trimming took off 3 bases at V and 0 bases at J, with 11 bases between the two ends. CDR3 DNA: TGTGCCAGCAGCTTTGGACGGACCATGAACACTGAAGCTTTCTTT. It translates to CASSFGRTMNTEAFF.

This chain joins TRBV6-5 and TRBJ2-5; maybe TRBD1 (6 bases). CDR3 length: 15 amino acids. Trimming removed 5 bases at V and 3 bases at J, with 16 bases between. In germline, CDR1 is MNHEY, CDR2 SVGAGI. The CDR3 protein is CASSPLRGGKETQYF. The CDR3 DNA reads as TGTGCCAGCAGTCCGCTGCGTGGGGGCAAAGAGACCCAGTACTTC.

The chain joins TRBV12-3 or TRBV12-4 to TRBJ1-1; tentatively, D is TRBD1 (6 bases). The length of the CDR3 is 13 residues. V was clipped by 0 bases and J by 9 bases, with 11 bases between them. The DNA of the CDR3 is TGTGCCAGCAGTTTAGCGGGGGCGTATCAAGCTTTCTTT. Its protein is CASSLAGAYQAFF.

The chain carries TRBV5-8 and TRBJ2-7, with a tentative D call TRBD2 (6 bases). V gave up 5 bases and J gave up 0 bases, with 15 bases separating them. The germline CDR1 and CDR2 sequences are SGHTS and YDEGEE. The CDR3 is 15 amino acids. In nucleotides, the CDR3 is TGTGCCAGCAGTTCCGGGGGAGCACACTCCTACGAGCAGTACTTC. Translated: CASSSGGAHSYEQYF.

V and J are TRBV5-1 and TRBJ1-1; 7 bases fit TRBD1. This CDR3 has 15 amino acids. V dropped 1 base and J dropped 5; count of bases not matched to a gene: 8. From germline, CDR1 is SGHRS and CDR2 YFSETQ. CDR3 in amino acids: CASSLSAGGLTEAFF. CDR3 bases: TGCGCCAGCAGCTTGTCAGCAGGGGGTCTTACTGAAGCTTTCTTT.

The chain uses TRBV7-2 and TRBJ2-3; D not certain. Germline values: CDR1 SGHTA, CDR2 FQGNSA. V was trimmed by 4 bases and J by 0 bases, leaving 11 bases between them. The CDR3 is 15 amino acids. Here the CDR3 reads CASSYLGGSTDTQYF. The CDR3 bases are TGTGCCAGCAGCTATCTGGGCGGTAGCACAGATACGCAGTATTTT.

This clone appeared once. CDR3 loop: CASSPGEVVHEQYF. DNA of the CDR3: TGTGCCAGCAGTCCAGGGGAGGTAGTCCACGAGCAGTACTTC. V and J are TRBV2 and TRBJ2-7; TRBD1 or TRBD2 may be the D gene (6 bases each). V was pared by 5 bases and J by 5 bases, with 16 bases between. Germline-derived CDR1 and CDR2 are SNHLY and FYNNEI. The CDR3 is 14 residues long.

This clone was detected only once. The DNA of the CDR3 is TGTGCCAGTAGTACGCCGCAGGGGAGGGATGGCTACACCTTC. This codes for CASSTPQGRDGYTF. This chain connects TRBV19 to TRBJ1-2; the D gene is possibly TRBD1 (6 bases). Germline V gives CDR1 LNHDA, CDR2 SQIVND (reference sequence). The CDR3 has 14 amino acids. Between the trimmed V and J ends, which lost 4 bases and 6 bases, there was a span of 15 bases.

V usage is TRBV5-8 and J usage is TRBJ1-2; D is uncertain. The length of the CDR3 is 13 residues. Trimming took off 0 bases at V and 5 bases at J, with 8 bases between the two ends. The V gene's germline CDR1 is SGHTS and CDR2 YDEGEE. CDR3: CASSLEGGYGYTF. DNA of the CDR3: TGTGCCAGCAGCTTGGAAGGCGGGTATGGCTACACCTTC.

With regard to this clone: The junction shows a germline mismatch at one end, possibly a read error. The chain has TRBV29-1 and TRBJ1-1, with 7 bases matching TRBD1. Per the germline V gene, CDR1 is SQVTM and CDR2 is ANQGSEA. The CDR3 is made up of 13 amino acids. CDR3 sequence: CSVFRTGNTEVFF. The DNA of the CDR3 is TGCAGCGTATTTCGGACAGGAAACACTGAAGTTTTCTTT. The entire variable domain, with the rest obtained from reference TRBV29-1 and TRBJ1-1, is as follows: SAVISQKPSRDICQRGTSLTIQCQVDSQVTMMFWYRQQPGQSLTLIATANQGSEATYESGFVIDKFPISRPNLTFSTLTVSNMSPEDSSIYLCSVFRTGNTEVFFGQGTRLTVV.

V gene TRBV6-6 combines with J gene TRBJ2-5; 8 nucleotides line up with TRBD1. Germline trimming cut 0 bases from V and 5 bases from J; bases unmatched to any gene: 5. Germline V gene data show CDR1 as MNHNY and CDR2 as SVGAGI (reference sequence). This CDR3 spans 15 amino acids. DNA of the CDR3: TGTGCCAGCAGTTACTCAGGTCAGGGGGCGGAGACCCAGTACTTC. Translation: CASSYSGQGAETQYF.

The chain carries TRBV7-2 and TRBJ1-1, with D possibly TRBD1 on 5 matching bases. CDR3 length: 14 residues. V shed 2 bases and J shed 4 bases, with 11 bases lying between them. The germline gives CDR1 SGHTA, CDR2 FQGNSA. CDR3 nucleotide sequence: TGTGCCAGCAGCTTACGCAGGGCGGTCACTGAAGCTTTCTTT. Its translation is CASSLRRAVTEAFF.

V gene TRBV6-5 combines with J gene TRBJ1-2; D unresolved. The CDR3 loop spans 13 amino acids. CDR1 is MNHEY and CDR2 is SVGAGI in the germline V gene. V lost 6 bases, J lost 6 bases, and 14 bases lay in between. The CDR3 DNA reads as TGTGCCAGCAGCCGAGAATGGGGTAATGGCTACACCTTC. Translating it yields CASSREWGNGYTF.